The 13 T cell receptor beta chains below all came from one sample that was sequenced in a study of T cell responses to AZD1222 COVID-19 vaccine. Libraries were prepared by immunoSEQ multiplex PCR; TCRdb keeps only in-frame clonotypes and omits some of them. The table lists roughly 120,000 clones, about 86% of them singletons, with 9.5% to 15% in the top ten. Source: peripheral blood, taken on day 0 of AZD1222 vaccination. The source of these receptors is an adult in good health.

This chain uses TRBV28 with TRBJ1-1; D perhaps matches TRBD1 (5 bases). Germline V CDR1 and CDR2: MDHEN, SYDVKM. The CDR3 length is 15 residues. The germline V and J ends were trimmed by 7 bases and 3 bases, with 18 bases remaining between them. The CDR3 region is CASTFRKGGDTEAFF. The CDR3 DNA is TGTGCCAGCACTTTCCGAAAGGGAGGGGACACTGAAGCTTTCTTT.

This chain joins TRBV3-1 (or the pseudogene TRBV3-2) and TRBJ1-5; no clear D gene. The CDR3 is 12 residues long. In germline, CDR1 is LGHDT, CDR2 YNNKEL (reference sequence). Trimming took off 3 bases at V and 7 bases at J, with 7 bases between the two ends. The CDR3 DNA sequence: TGTGCCAGCAGCCAGGTGGACCAGCCCCAGCATTTT. Amino acids: CASSQVDQPQHF.

The V gene is TRBV5-1, the J gene TRBJ2-7; maybe TRBD2 (6 bases). CDR3 length equals 14 residues. From germline, CDR1 is SGHRS and CDR2 YFSETQ. V lost 3 bases and J 5 bases, leaving 15 bases between the germline ends. The CDR3 sequence is CASSSPGRMDEQYF. The CDR3 DNA is TGCGCCAGCAGCTCGCCAGGGAGGATGGACGAGCAGTACTTC.

V usage is TRBV5-1 and J usage is TRBJ2-2; 10 bases match TRBD1. J lost 0 bases, V lost 5 bases, and 7 bases had no gene match. Per the germline V gene, CDR1 is SGHRS and CDR2 is YFSETQ. This CDR3 has 17 residues. This CDR3 reads CASRPDRGPTNTGELFF. For the CDR3, the DNA is TGCGCCAGCAGACCAGACAGGGGGCCAACGAACACCGGGGAGCTGTTTTTT.

The chain recombines TRBV20-1 with TRBJ2-5; 12 bases line up with TRBD2. Germline lookup yields CDR1 DFQATT and CDR2 SNEGSKA (reference sequence). Losses at the gene ends were 3 bases for V and 5 bases for J; bases not matched to a gene: 16. There are 18 residues in the CDR3. The CDR3 protein is CSASISGSSGRAGETQYF. DNA for the CDR3: TGCAGTGCTAGTATATCGGGGTCTAGCGGGAGGGCCGGTGAGACCCAGTACTTC.

The rearrangement joins TRBV5-1 to TRBJ2-7; the D call may be TRBD1 or TRBD2 (5 bases each). The CDR3 loop spans 16 amino acids. V was pared by 4 bases and J by 3 bases, with 20 bases between. CDR1 and CDR2 (germline): SGHRS, YFSETQ. CDR3 sequence reads: CASSTHRVGDRYEQYF. DNA of the CDR3: TGCGCCAGCAGCACGCATCGTGTGGGGGACCGCTACGAGCAGTACTTC.

V gene TRBV7-8 combines with J gene TRBJ2-7; D is possibly TRBD1 (5 bases). In germline, CDR1 is SGHVS, CDR2 FQNEAQ. V dropped 4 bases and J dropped 3 bases, with 13 bases sitting between them. The CDR3 consists of 14 residues. CDR3 amino acids: CASSSQDIDYEQYF. DNA for the CDR3: TGTGCCAGCAGCTCACAGGATATCGACTACGAGCAGTACTTC.

The chain has TRBV18 and TRBJ2-2; D might be TRBD2 (5 bases). Per germline, CDR1 KGHSH and CDR2 LQKENI. The CDR3 has 15 amino acids. V lost 0 bases to trimming and J lost 7 bases, with 12 bases between them. This chain's CDR3 is CASSPPGSWGGELFF. The DNA for the CDR3 is TGTGCCAGCTCACCACCGGGGAGCTGGGGCGGGGAGCTGTTTTTT.

This chain links TRBV2 with TRBJ2-3; D gene ambiguous. Germline V gives CDR1 SNHLY, CDR2 FYNNEI. CDR3 length: 12 amino acids. V lost 8 bases and J 0 bases, leaving 6 bases between the germline ends. The CDR3 sequence is CASEGSTDTQYF. The CDR3 DNA sequence: TGTGCCAGCGAAGGTAGCACAGATACGCAGTATTTT.

The chain combines TRBV9 with TRBJ2-3, with 10 bases lining up with TRBD1. The V gene end was trimmed by 4 bases and the J gene end by 8 bases; junction bases not matched to a gene: 10. The germline gives CDR1 SGDLS, CDR2 YYNGEE. This CDR3 has 15 amino acids. The CDR3 spells CASSTVRDRGGTQYF. CDR3 nucleotide sequence: TGTGCCAGCAGCACGGTCCGGGACAGGGGCGGTACGCAGTATTTT.

This clone was seen a single time. This chain links TRBV27 with TRBJ1-1; D is undetermined. Trimming took 3 bases from V and 0 from J, leaving 5 bases between them. The CDR3 has 13 amino acids. Germline lookup yields CDR1 MNHEY and CDR2 SMNVEV (reference sequence). The CDR3 loop is CASSLGLNTEAFF. CDR3 coding DNA: TGTGCCAGCAGTTTGGGCCTGAACACTGAAGCTTTCTTT.

The CDR3 coding sequence is TGCAGCGTTGAAGACAACCAAGAGACCCAGTACTTC. Its protein is CSVEDNQETQYF. The chain combines TRBV29-1 with TRBJ2-5; no firm D call. CDR3 length equals 12 residues. V was shortened by 0 bases and J by 0 bases, with 2 bases between the two germline ends. Germline V gives CDR1 SQVTM, CDR2 ANQGSEA. Complete variable domain (other parts from reference TRBV29-1 and TRBJ2-5): SAVISQKPSRDICQRGTSLTIQCQVDSQVTMMFWYRQQPGQSLTLIATANQGSEATYESGFVIDKFPISRPNLTFSTLTVSNMSPEDSSIYLCSVEDNQETQYFGPGTRLLVL.

J is TRBJ1-4 and V is TRBV7-3, with TRBD1 matching 9 bases. V trimming: 1 base; J trimming: 3 bases; junction bases outside the gene matches: 21. The CDR3 is made up of 22 amino acids. Germline values: CDR1 SGHTA, CDR2 FQGTGA. CDR3 DNA: TGTGCCAGCAGCTTAAAGGCCCCCTCTACCGGGACAGGGAGAATGGCTAATGAAAAACTGTTTTTT. Translated, it gives CASSLKAPSTGTGRMANEKLFF.